These 26 T cell receptor beta chains share one sample of origin, sequenced in a study of cytomegalovirus exposure and HLA in healthy donors. The PCR made use of 60 Vbeta and 13 Jbeta primers. Assay used: immunoSEQ multiplex PCR; TCRdb lists only in-frame clones, some missing. With about 25,000 clones in the sample, the ten largest clones hold around 17%. The sample taken for sequencing was PBMCs. The receptors shown here come from a male donor in good health and CMV-seropositive.

The chain employs TRBV28 and TRBJ1-1; weak D call: TRBD1 (6 bases). Germline lookup yields CDR1 MDHEN and CDR2 SYDVKM. This CDR3 comprises 14 residues. The V end lost 7 bases, the J end lost 4 bases, and 16 bases lay between the germline ends. The CDR3 reads CASNSGRGGTEAFF. The CDR3 coding sequence is TGTGCCAGCAACTCGGGGAGGGGGGGCACTGAAGCTTTCTTT.

Written as DNA, the CDR3 is TGCGCCAGCAGCTTGGGTTGGGGGGGCAATCAGCCCCAGCATTTT. Translated: CASSLGWGGNQPQHF. V usage is TRBV5-1 and J usage is TRBJ1-5, with D perhaps TRBD1 (5 bases). Per the germline V gene, CDR1 is SGHRS and CDR2 is YFSETQ. This CDR3 contains 15 residues. V dropped 0 bases and J dropped 2 bases, with 9 bases sitting between them. Using reference TRBV5-1 and TRBJ1-5 for the parts outside the CDR3, the full variable domain is KAGVTQTPRYLIKTRGQQVTLSCSPISGHRSVSWYQQTPGQGLQFLFEYFSETQRNKGNFPGRFSGRQFSNSRSEMNVSTLELGDSALYLCASSLGWGGNQPQHFGDGTRLSIL.

V is TRBV15 and J is TRBJ2-7, with a tentative D call TRBD2 (5 bases). V was clipped by 0 bases and J by 0 bases, with 18 bases between them. The germline V gene encodes CDR1 LNHNV and CDR2 YYDKDF (reference sequence). CDR3 length: 18 amino acids. The CDR3 DNA reads TGTGCCACCAGCAGAGACGAGGGCCCTTCCATAAGCTCCTACGAGCAGTACTTC. It codes for CATSRDEGPSISSYEQYF.

The CDR3 DNA reads TGTGCCAGCAGCCAACTGGGACAGATACTATACAATGAGCAGTTCTTC. Translated, it gives CASSQLGQILYNEQFF. V usage is TRBV14 and J usage is TRBJ2-1; 7 nucleotides agree with TRBD1. Looked up from germline, CDR1 is SGHDN and CDR2 is FVKESK. This CDR3 has 16 residues. The V and J ends lost 2 bases and 4 bases, in that order; junction bases with no gene match: 8.

J is TRBJ2-5 and V is TRBV5-1; weak D call: TRBD2 (5 bases). Per the germline V gene, CDR1 is SGHRS and CDR2 is YFSETQ. The CDR3 is 12 amino acids. The V gene lost 6 bases and the J gene lost 5 bases, with 11 bases spanning the gap. The CDR3 bases are TGCGCCAGCATGGGAGAGGAGGAGACCCAGTACTTC. Translation gives CASMGEEETQYF.

CDR3 amino acids: CASSPGQGTDTQYF. DNA for the CDR3: TGTGCCAGTAGTCCGGGACAGGGGACAGATACGCAGTATTTT. The J gene is TRBJ2-3, the V gene TRBV19; TRBD1 matches 10 bases. The CDR3 is 14 residues long. The germline CDR1 and CDR2 sequences are LNHDA and SQIVND (reference sequence). The trim removed 5 bases at V and 3 bases at J, leaving 2 bases unmatched.

This sequence joins TRBV28 and TRBJ1-6, with D hard to call. Germline-derived CDR1 and CDR2 are MDHEN and SYDVKM. V was pared by 4 bases and J by 0 bases, with 4 bases between. This CDR3 spans 14 amino acids. The DNA for the CDR3 is TGTGCCAGCAGTTGGGCCTCCTATAATTCACCCCTCCACTTT. It translates to CASSWASYNSPLHF.

The CDR3 protein is CASSPPTSGGAGSYNEQFF. CDR3 sequence (DNA): TGCGCCAGCAGCCCCCCAACTAGCGGGGGGGCGGGCTCCTACAATGAGCAGTTCTTC. The chain has TRBV5-1 and TRBJ2-1; 13 nucleotides agree with TRBD2. Germline V gene lookup returns CDR1 SGHRS and CDR2 YFSETQ. The CDR3 covers 19 residues. After removal of 4 bases from V and 0 bases from J, the junction contained 10 bases not matched to a gene.

The V call is TRBV6-1, the J call TRBJ2-7, with D possibly being TRBD2 (5 bases). Germline loops: CDR1 MNHNS, CDR2 SASEGT. This CDR3 region has 15 residues. Deletions cut 2 bases from V and 2 bases from J, with 13 bases between. CDR3 sequence reads: CASSEWRAQAYEQYF. The DNA for the CDR3 is TGTGCCAGCAGTGAATGGCGGGCCCAAGCCTACGAGCAGTACTTC.

The DNA of the CDR3 is TGCGCCAGCAGCTTAGTCCAAGGAGAATCCTATAATTCACCCCTCCACTTT. This sequence encodes CASSLVQGESYNSPLHF. J is TRBJ1-6 and V is TRBV5-1; D remains unclear. The length of the CDR3 is 17 residues. Germline V gene lookup returns CDR1 SGHRS and CDR2 YFSETQ. With 2 bases removed from V and 1 base from J, the gap between germline ends came to 13 bases.

This chain uses TRBV7-9 with TRBJ1-5; D is uncertain. The length of the CDR3 is 15 residues. Looked up from germline, CDR1 is SEHNR and CDR2 is FQNEAQ (reference sequence). V was trimmed by 1 base and J by 4 bases, leaving 11 bases between them. The CDR3 region has the DNA TGTGCCAGCAGCTTAGGAGTAATGGAGAATCAGCCCCAGCATTTT. Protein sequence: CASSLGVMENQPQHF.

The rearrangement links TRBV4-2 to TRBJ2-1; 8 nucleotides match TRBD2. The trim removed 4 bases at V and 9 bases at J, leaving 2 bases unmatched. Germline values: CDR1 LGHNA, CDR2 YNFKEQ. The CDR3 has 12 residues. The CDR3 sequence: CASSPSGSEQFF. CDR3 coding DNA: TGTGCCAGCAGCCCCAGCGGGAGTGAGCAGTTCTTC.

The rearrangement joins TRBV7-9 to TRBJ2-2; a weak D match, TRBD1 (6 bases). In germline, CDR1 is SEHNR, CDR2 FQNEAQ (reference sequence). V was pared by 3 bases and J by 1 base, with 9 bases between. CDR3 length: 15 residues. CDR3 loop: CASSFGTQNTGELFF. The CDR3 DNA follows: TGTGCCAGCAGCTTTGGGACACAGAACACCGGGGAGCTGTTTTTT.

The gene calls are TRBV7-9 and TRBJ1-1; a weak D match, TRBD1 (6 bases). The germline CDR1 and CDR2 sequences are SEHNR and FQNEAQ (reference sequence). Trimming removed 4 bases from V and 0 bases from J, with 12 bases in between. The CDR3 consists of 15 residues. The CDR3 protein is CASSYTGQMNTEAFF. The CDR3 DNA reads as TGTGCCAGCAGCTACACGGGACAAATGAACACTGAAGCTTTCTTT.

V is TRBV2 and J is TRBJ1-2, with D maybe TRBD1 (6 bases). V was pared by 6 bases and J by 4 bases, with 15 bases between. This CDR3 spans 14 amino acids. Germline CDR1 reads SNHLY; CDR2 reads FYNNEI. The DNA of the CDR3 is TGTGCCAGCAGGGCCGATGGGGGCGCCTATGGCTACACCTTC. It specifies CASRADGGAYGYTF.

Note on this clone: One end of the junction is discordant with germline, which a read error may explain. The chain couples TRBV7-3 to TRBJ2-5; TRBD2 might be the D (6 bases). The CDR3 covers 15 residues. CDR1 SGHTA and CDR2 FQGTGA come from the germline V gene. CDR3 sequence (DNA): TGTGCCAGCAGCTTCTCGGCGGCCGGACGGGAGAACCAGTACTTC. Its protein product is CASSFSAAGRENQYF.

Written as DNA, the CDR3 is TGCGCCAGCAGCTTGGCTGGGGGCGAATTCTACGAGCAGTACTTC. Amino acids: CASSLAGGEFYEQYF. V usage is TRBV5-1 and J usage is TRBJ2-7; D possibly corresponds to TRBD1 (6 bases). The V end was cut by 0 bases, the J end by 3 bases, with 13 bases between. The CDR3 covers 15 residues. From germline, CDR1 is SGHRS and CDR2 YFSETQ.

The chain couples TRBV29-1 to TRBJ2-3; 16 bases fit TRBD2. Germline loops: CDR1 SQVTM, CDR2 ANQGSEA. The CDR3 is made up of 14 amino acids. The J segment lost 11 bases and the V segment lost 7 bases, leaving 9 bases of the junction unmatched. The CDR3 DNA is TGCAGCGGCGAGAAGGGACTAGCGGGGGGGCAGCAGTATTTT. Encoded protein: CSGEKGLAGGQQYF.

This chain connects TRBV7-9 to TRBJ1-2, with 8 bases matching TRBD1. This CDR3 region has 15 residues. The V gene's germline CDR1 is SEHNR and CDR2 FQNEAQ (reference sequence). V shed 1 base, J shed 5 bases, and the junction held 6 bases outside the gene matches. The CDR3 is CASSLGTGLSYGYTF. The CDR3 coding sequence is TGTGCCAGCAGCTTAGGGACAGGGCTAAGTTATGGCTACACCTTC. The variable domain in full, with the rest retrieved from reference TRBV7-9 and TRBJ1-2, is DTGVSQNPRHKITKRGQNVTFRCDPISEHNRLYWYRQTLGQGPEFLTYFQNEAQLEKSRLLSDRFSAERPKGSFSTLEIQRTEQGDSAMYLCASSLGTGLSYGYTFGSGTRLTVV.

The J gene is TRBJ2-7, the V gene TRBV20-1; D gene ambiguous. CDR3 length: 10 residues. The germline V gene encodes CDR1 DFQATT and CDR2 SNEGSKA (reference sequence). The V end was cut by 6 bases, the J end by 3 bases, with 6 bases between. This CDR3 reads CSAALYEQYF. For the CDR3, the DNA is TGCAGTGCAGCCCTCTACGAGCAGTACTTC.

V is TRBV5-6 and J is TRBJ1-1; maybe TRBD1 (6 bases). Germline loops: CDR1 SGHDT, CDR2 YYEEEE. The ends were cut back, 5 bases at V and 1 base at J, with 15 bases in the middle. This CDR3 comprises 15 residues. Here the CDR3 DNA reads TGTGCCAGCAGTACGCAGGACAGACAGAACACTGAAGCTTTCTTT. It specifies CASSTQDRQNTEAFF.

The chain employs TRBV28 and TRBJ1-3, with 7 bases identical to TRBD1. Germline CDR1 is MDHEN and CDR2 is SYDVKM. This CDR3 region has 15 residues. V was clipped by 3 bases and J by 2 bases; unmatched bases: 4. The CDR3 spells CASSFEGAPGNTIYF. CDR3 nucleotides: TGTGCCAGCAGTTTCGAGGGGGCACCTGGAAACACCATATATTTT.

The CDR3 loop is CASSQSFTGRNTIYF. The DNA of the CDR3 is TGTGCCAGCAGCCAATCTTTTACAGGGCGGAACACCATATATTTT. The chain recombines TRBV16 with TRBJ1-3; maybe TRBD1 (6 bases). The V gene lost 0 bases and the J gene lost 7 bases, with 13 bases spanning the gap. The germline gives CDR1 KGHSY, CDR2 FQNENV. The length of the CDR3 is 15 residues.

CDR3 in amino acids: CASSVATTVNEQFF. In DNA form, the CDR3 reads TGTGCCAGCAGCGTAGCTACTACGGTCAATGAGCAGTTCTTC. V is TRBV9 and J is TRBJ2-1, with D uncertain. The CDR3 runs to 14 residues. Germline lookup yields CDR1 SGDLS and CDR2 YYNGEE. Trimming left V 0 bases short and J 6 bases short, with 10 bases between. The full variable domain, completed using reference TRBV9 and TRBJ2-1, is DSGVTQTPKHLITATGQRVTLRCSPRSGDLSVYWYQQSLDQGLQFLIQYYNGEERAKGNILERFSAQQFPDLHSELNLSSLELGDSALYFCASSVATTVNEQFFGPGTRLTVL.

The V gene is TRBV28, the J gene TRBJ1-1; 8 nucleotides match TRBD1. V shed 5 bases and J 7 bases; nucleotides not matched to a gene: 9. Per germline, CDR1 MDHEN and CDR2 SYDVKM. This CDR3 is built from 14 residues. The CDR3 coding sequence is TGTGCCAGCAGTCTAGGCCCCGGACAGGGTGAAGCTTTCTTT. Translated: CASSLGPGQGEAFF.

The genes are TRBV5-4 and TRBJ1-2; D is possibly TRBD1 (6 bases). Germline V gene lookup returns CDR1 SGHNT and CDR2 YYREEE (reference sequence). V was shortened by 4 bases and J by 6 bases, with 16 bases between the two germline ends. This CDR3 region has 14 residues. CDR3 amino acids: CASSQGRGAHGYTF. CDR3 nucleotides: TGTGCCAGCAGCCAAGGGAGGGGGGCTCATGGCTACACCTTC.